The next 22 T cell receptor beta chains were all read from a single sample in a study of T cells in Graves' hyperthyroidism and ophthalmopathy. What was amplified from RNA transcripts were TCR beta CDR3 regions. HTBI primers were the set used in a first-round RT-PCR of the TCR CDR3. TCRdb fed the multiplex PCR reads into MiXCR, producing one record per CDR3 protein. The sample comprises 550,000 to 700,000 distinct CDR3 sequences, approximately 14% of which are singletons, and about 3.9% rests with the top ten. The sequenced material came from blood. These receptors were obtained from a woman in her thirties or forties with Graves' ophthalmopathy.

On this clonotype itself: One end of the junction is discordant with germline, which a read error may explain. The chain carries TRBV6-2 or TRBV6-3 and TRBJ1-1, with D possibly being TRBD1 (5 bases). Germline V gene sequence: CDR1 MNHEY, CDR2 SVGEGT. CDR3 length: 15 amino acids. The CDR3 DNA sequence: TGTGCCAGCTGTTACTTTTGGGGCGCCGGTACTGAAGCTTTCTTT. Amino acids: CASCYFWGAGTEAFF.

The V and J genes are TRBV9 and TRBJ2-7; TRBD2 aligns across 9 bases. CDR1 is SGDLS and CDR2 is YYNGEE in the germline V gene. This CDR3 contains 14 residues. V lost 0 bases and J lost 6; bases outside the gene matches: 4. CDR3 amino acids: CASSVDSAGGEQYF. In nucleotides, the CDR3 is TGTGCCAGCAGCGTAGATTCAGCGGGAGGCGAGCAGTACTTC.

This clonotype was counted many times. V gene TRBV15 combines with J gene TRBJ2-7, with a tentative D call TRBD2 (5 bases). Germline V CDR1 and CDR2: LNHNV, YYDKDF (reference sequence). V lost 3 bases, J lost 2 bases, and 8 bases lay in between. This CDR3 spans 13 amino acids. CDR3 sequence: CATSSGVTYEQYF. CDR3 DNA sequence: TGTGCCACCAGCAGCGGGGTTACCTACGAGCAGTACTTC.

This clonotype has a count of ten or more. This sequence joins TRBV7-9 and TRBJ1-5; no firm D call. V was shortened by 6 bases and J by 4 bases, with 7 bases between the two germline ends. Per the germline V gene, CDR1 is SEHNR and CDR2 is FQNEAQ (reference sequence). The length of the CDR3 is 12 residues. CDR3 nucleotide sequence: TGTGCCAGCAGTGAGGATAATCAGCCCCAGCATTTT. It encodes CASSEDNQPQHF.

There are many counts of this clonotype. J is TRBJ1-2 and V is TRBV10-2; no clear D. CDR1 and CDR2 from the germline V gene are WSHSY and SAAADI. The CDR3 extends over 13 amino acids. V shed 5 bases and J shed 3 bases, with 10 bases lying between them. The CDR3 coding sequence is TGCGCCAGCAGTAGGCAGAGCGACTATGGCTACACCTTC. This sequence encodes CASSRQSDYGYTF.

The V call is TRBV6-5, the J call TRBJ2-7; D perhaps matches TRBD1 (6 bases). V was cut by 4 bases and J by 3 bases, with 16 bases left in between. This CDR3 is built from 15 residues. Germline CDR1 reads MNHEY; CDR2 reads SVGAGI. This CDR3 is CASSSSVTGDYEQYF. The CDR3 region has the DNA TGTGCCAGCAGTTCCTCTGTGACAGGAGACTACGAGCAGTACTTC.

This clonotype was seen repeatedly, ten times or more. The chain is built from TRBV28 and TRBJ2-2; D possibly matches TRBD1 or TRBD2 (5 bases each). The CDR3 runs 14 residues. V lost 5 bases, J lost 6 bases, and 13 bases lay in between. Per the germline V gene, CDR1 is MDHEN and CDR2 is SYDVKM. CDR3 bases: TGTGCCAGCAGTCCCACAGGCGGGTCCGGGGAGCTGTTTTTT. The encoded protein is CASSPTGGSGELFF.

For the CDR3, the DNA is TGTGCCAGTAGTATAGGGTTTGGGGCCAACGTCCTGACTTTC. Translation gives CASSIGFGANVLTF. The chain carries TRBV19 and TRBJ2-6, with unresolved D. V dropped 1 base and J dropped 3 bases, with 4 bases sitting between them. Germline lookup yields CDR1 LNHDA and CDR2 SQIVND (reference sequence). The CDR3 spans 14 residues. Variable domain in full (rest from reference TRBV19 and TRBJ2-6): DGGITQSPKYLFRKEGQNVTLSCEQNLNHDAMYWYRQDPGQGLRLIYYSQIVNDFQKGDIAEGYSVSREKKESFPLTVTSAQKNPTAFYLCASSIGFGANVLTFGAGSRLTVL.

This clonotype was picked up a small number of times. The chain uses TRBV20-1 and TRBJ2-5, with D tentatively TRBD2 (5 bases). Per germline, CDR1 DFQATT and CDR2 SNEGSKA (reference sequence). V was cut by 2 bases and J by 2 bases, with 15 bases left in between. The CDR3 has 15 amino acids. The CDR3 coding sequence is TGCAGTGCTAGAATTTTTGGGCCGGGGCAAGAGACCCAGTACTTC. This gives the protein CSARIFGPGQETQYF.

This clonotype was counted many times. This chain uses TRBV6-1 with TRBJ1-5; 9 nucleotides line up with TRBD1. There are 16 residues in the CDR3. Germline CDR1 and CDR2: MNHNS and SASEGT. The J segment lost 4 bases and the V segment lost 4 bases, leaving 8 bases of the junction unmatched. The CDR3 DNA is TGTGCCAGCAGTGCGGACAGGGGAACCGGTAATCAGCCCCAGCATTTT. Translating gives CASSADRGTGNQPQHF.

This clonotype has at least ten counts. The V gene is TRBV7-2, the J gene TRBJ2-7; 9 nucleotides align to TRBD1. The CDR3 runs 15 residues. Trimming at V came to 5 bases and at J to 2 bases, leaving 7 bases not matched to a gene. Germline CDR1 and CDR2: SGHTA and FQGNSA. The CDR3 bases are TGTGCCAGCAGCCCATTCCGGGACAGGGCCTACGAGCAGTACTTC. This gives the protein CASSPFRDRAYEQYF.

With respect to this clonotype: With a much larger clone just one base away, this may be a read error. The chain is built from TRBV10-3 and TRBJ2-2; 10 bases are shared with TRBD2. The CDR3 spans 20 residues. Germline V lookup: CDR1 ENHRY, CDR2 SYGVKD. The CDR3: CAIRESQGRSGRANTGELFF. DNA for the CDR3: TGTGCCATCAGAGAGTCCCAGGGAAGAAGCGGGAGGGCCAACACCGGGGAGCTGTTTTTT.

In nucleotides, the CDR3 is TGCAGCGTTGTAGCTCCGGGAGGGGCCAAAAACATTCAGTACTTC. Protein product: CSVVAPGGAKNIQYF. The V and J genes are TRBV29-1 and TRBJ2-4; 8 bases match TRBD2. This CDR3 has 15 amino acids. Per germline, CDR1 SQVTM and CDR2 ANQGSEA. With V trimmed by 4 bases and J by 1 base, 6 bases remained unmatched.

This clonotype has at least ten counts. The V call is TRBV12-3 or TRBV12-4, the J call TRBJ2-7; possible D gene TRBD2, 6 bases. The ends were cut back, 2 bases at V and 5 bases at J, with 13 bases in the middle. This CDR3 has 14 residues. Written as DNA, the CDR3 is TGTGCCAGCAGTTTACGGGAGACAGCCCACGAGCAGTACTTC. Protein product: CASSLRETAHEQYF.

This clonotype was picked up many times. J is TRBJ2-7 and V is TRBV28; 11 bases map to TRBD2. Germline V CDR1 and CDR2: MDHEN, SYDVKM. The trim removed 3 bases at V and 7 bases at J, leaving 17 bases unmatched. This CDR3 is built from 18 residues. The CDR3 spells CASSFTPETSGDIFEQYF. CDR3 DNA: TGTGCCAGCAGTTTTACTCCGGAGACTAGCGGGGATATTTTTGAGCAGTACTTC.

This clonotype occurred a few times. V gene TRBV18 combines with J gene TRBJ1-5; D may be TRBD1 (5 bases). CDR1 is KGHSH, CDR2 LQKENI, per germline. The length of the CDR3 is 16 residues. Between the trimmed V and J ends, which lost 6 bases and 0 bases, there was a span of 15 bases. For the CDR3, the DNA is TGTGCCAGCTCTCCCGGGGCACTTTATAGCAATCAGCCCCAGCATTTT. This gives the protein CASSPGALYSNQPQHF.

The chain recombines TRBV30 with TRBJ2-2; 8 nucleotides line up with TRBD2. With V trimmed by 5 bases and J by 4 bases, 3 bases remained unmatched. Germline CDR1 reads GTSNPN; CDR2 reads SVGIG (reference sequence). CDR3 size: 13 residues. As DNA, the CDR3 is TGTGCCTGGGAAGCGGGAGTCACCGGGGAGCTGTTTTTT. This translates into CAWEAGVTGELFF.

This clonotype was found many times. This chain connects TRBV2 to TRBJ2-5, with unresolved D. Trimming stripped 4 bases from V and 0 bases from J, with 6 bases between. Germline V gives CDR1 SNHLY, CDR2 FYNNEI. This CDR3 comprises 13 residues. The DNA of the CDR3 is TGTGCCAGCAGTGCCTACTACCAAGAGACCCAGTACTTC. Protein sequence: CASSAYYQETQYF.

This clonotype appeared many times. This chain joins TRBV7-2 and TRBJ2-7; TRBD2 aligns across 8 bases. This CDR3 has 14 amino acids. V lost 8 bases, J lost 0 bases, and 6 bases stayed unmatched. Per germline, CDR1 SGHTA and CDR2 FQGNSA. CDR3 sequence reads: CASSRGGVSYEQYF. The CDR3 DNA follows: TGTGCCAGCTCACGGGGGGGAGTCTCCTACGAGCAGTACTTC. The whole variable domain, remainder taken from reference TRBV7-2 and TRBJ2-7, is GAGVSQSPSNKVTEKGKDVELRCDPISGHTALYWYRQSLGQGLEFLIYFQGNSAPDKSGLPSDRFSAERTGGSVSTLTIQRTQQEDSAVYLCASSRGGVSYEQYFGPGTRLTVT.

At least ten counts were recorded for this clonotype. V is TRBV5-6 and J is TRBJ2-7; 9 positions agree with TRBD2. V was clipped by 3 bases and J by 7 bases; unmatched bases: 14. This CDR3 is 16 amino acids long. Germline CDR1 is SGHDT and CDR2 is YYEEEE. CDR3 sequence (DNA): TGTGCCAGCAGCTCCCCCCGGAGGGGAGCGGGAGGTGAGCAGTACTTC. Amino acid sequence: CASSSPRRGAGGEQYF.

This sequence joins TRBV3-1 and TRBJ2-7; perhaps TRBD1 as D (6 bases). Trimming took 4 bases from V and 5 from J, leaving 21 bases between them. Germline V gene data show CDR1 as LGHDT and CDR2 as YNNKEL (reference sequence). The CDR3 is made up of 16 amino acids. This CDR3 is CASSPTLQGFSDEQYF. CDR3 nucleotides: TGTGCCAGCAGCCCTACTTTACAGGGATTCTCTGACGAGCAGTACTTC.

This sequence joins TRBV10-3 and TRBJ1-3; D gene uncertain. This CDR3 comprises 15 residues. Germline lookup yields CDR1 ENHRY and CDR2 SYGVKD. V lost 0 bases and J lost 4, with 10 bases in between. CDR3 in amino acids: CAISESWSNGNTIYF. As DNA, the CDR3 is TGTGCCATCAGTGAGTCTTGGAGCAACGGAAACACCATATATTTT.